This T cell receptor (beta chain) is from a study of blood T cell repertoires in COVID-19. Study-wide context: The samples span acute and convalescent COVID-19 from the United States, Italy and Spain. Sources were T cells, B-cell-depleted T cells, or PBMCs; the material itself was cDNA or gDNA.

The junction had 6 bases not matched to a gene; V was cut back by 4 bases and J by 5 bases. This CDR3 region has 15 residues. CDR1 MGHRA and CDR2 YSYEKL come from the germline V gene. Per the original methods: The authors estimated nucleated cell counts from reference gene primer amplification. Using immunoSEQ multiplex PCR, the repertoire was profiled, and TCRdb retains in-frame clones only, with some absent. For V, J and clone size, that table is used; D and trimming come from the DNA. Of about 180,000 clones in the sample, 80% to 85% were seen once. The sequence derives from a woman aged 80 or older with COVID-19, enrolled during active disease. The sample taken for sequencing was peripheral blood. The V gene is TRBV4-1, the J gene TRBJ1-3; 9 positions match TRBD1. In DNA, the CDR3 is TGCGCCAGCAGCCCCTGGGACAGGGTGCGAAACACCATATATTTT. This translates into CASSPWDRVRNTIYF.